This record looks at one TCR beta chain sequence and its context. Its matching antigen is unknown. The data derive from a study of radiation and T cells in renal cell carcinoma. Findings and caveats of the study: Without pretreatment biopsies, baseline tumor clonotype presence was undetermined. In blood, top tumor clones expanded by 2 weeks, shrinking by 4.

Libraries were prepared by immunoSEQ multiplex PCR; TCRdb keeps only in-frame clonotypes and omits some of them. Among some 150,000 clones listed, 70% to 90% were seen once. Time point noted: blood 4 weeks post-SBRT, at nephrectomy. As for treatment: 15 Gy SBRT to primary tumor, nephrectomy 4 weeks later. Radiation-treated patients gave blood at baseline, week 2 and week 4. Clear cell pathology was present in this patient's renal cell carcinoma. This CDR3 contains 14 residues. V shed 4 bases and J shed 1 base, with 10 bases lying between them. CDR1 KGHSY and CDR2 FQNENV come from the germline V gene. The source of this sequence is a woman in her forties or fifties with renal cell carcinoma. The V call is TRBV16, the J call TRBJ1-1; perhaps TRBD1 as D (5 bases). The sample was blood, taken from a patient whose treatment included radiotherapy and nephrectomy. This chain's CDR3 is CASSPGQSNTEAFF. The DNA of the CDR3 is TGTGCCAGCAGCCCAGGGCAGTCGAACACTGAAGCTTTCTTT.